This entry lists 24 T cell receptor beta chains sequenced from one sample in a study of Ad26.COV2.S vaccination and SARS-CoV-2 variants. Sequenced by immunoSEQ multiplex PCR; TCRdb stores in-frame clones only, minus some. This table holds under 550,000 clones, around 89% found once. Regarding treatment: about 20 received Ad26.COV2.S at low or high dose, single or two shots; roughly five received placebo; per-sample allocation not given. Specimens were obtained on day 63 following the first vaccine or placebo injection. The sequenced sample was peripheral blood, obtained in a trial of Ad26.COV2.S vaccine versus placebo. The receptors come from a person aged 18-60 years who received the Ad26.COV2.S COVID-19 vaccine or a placebo.

This chain uses TRBV7-9 with TRBJ1-4; D not resolved. Trimming shortened V by 4 bases and J by 5 bases, and 11 bases separated the two germline ends. The CDR3 is made up of 14 amino acids. Germline V CDR1 and CDR2: SEHNR, FQNEAQ (reference sequence). Here the CDR3 reads CASSSRGGNEKLFF. CDR3 coding DNA: TGTGCCAGCAGCTCCCGTGGCGGGAATGAAAAACTGTTTTTT.

The V call is TRBV28, the J call TRBJ1-2; 9 bases map to TRBD1. The length of the CDR3 is 13 residues. Trimming at V came to 6 bases and at J to 5 bases, leaving 4 bases not matched to a gene. Germline V gene data show CDR1 as MDHEN and CDR2 as SYDVKM. In DNA form, the CDR3 reads TGTGCCAGCAGCCCTGGACAGGGGTATGGCTACACCTTC. It specifies CASSPGQGYGYTF.

The sample holds a few counts of this clone. This chain links TRBV7-2 with TRBJ2-1; D is perhaps TRBD1 or TRBD2 (6 bases each). The CDR3 has 17 residues. Between the trimmed V and J ends, which lost 1 base and 3 bases, there was a span of 16 bases. Germline values: CDR1 SGHTA, CDR2 FQGNSA. CDR3 sequence reads: CASSLVGRGLFYNEQFF. For the CDR3, the DNA is TGTGCCAGCAGCTTAGTGGGTCGGGGGCTGTTCTACAATGAGCAGTTCTTC.

The chain is built from TRBV30 and TRBJ1-3; D ambiguous. The CDR3 has 14 amino acids. V was pared by 5 bases and J by 0 bases, with 11 bases between. From germline, CDR1 is GTSNPN and CDR2 SVGIG (reference sequence). CDR3 coding DNA: TGTGCCTGGGATACCAGGCGCTCTGGAAACACCATATATTTT. Its translation: CAWDTRRSGNTIYF.

The V call is TRBV11-2, the J call TRBJ2-1; TRBD1 aligns across 9 bases. Trimming removed 6 bases from V and 9 bases from J; junction bases left unmatched: 12. Germline CDR1 is SGHAT and CDR2 is FQNNGV. The length of the CDR3 is 15 residues. CDR3 DNA sequence: TGTGCCAGCAGACCAAACAGGGGGCGAGACGGTGAGCAGTTCTTC. Protein product: CASRPNRGRDGEQFF.

V gene TRBV6-4 combines with J gene TRBJ2-7; tentative D call: TRBD2 (6 bases). Germline V gene lookup returns CDR1 MRHNA and CDR2 SNTAGT. The V gene lost 6 bases and the J gene lost 2 bases, with 20 bases spanning the gap. CDR3 length: 16 amino acids. The CDR3 spells CASRDLVRGSTYEQYF. The DNA for the CDR3 is TGTGCCAGCAGAGACCTTGTCCGGGGGTCCACCTACGAGCAGTACTTC.

This chain connects TRBV2 to TRBJ2-1; 12 nucleotides line up with TRBD2. CDR3 length equals 18 residues. V gave up 0 bases and J gave up 1 base; unmatched junction bases: 4. Looked up from germline, CDR1 is SNHLY and CDR2 is FYNNEI. DNA of the CDR3: TGTGCCAGCAGTGAAGCCCTCGGGACTAGCGGGTCCTACAATGAGCAGTTCTTC. It specifies CASSEALGTSGSYNEQFF.

V gene TRBV4-3 combines with J gene TRBJ2-5; 7 nucleotides line up with TRBD1. Germline V gives CDR1 LGHNA, CDR2 YSLEER. The CDR3 contains 16 residues. J gave up 5 bases and V 4 bases, and 13 bases lay outside the gene matches. CDR3 amino acids: CASSPTYRGSWETQYF. The CDR3 nucleotides read TGCGCCAGCAGCCCAACCTACAGGGGTTCATGGGAGACCCAGTACTTC.

The V call is TRBV3-1 (or the pseudogene TRBV3-2), the J call TRBJ1-2, with 8 nucleotides matching TRBD1. Germline-derived CDR1 and CDR2 are LGHDT and YNNKEL (reference sequence). The CDR3 has 13 amino acids. V was clipped by 3 bases and J by 5 bases; unmatched bases: 2. DNA of the CDR3: TGTGCCAGCAGCCAGGACAGGGAATATGGCTACACCTTC. It yields the protein CASSQDREYGYTF.

J is TRBJ1-1 and V is TRBV19, with 9 bases aligning to TRBD1. The CDR3 consists of 14 residues. V lost 6 bases, J lost 7 bases, and 9 bases stayed unmatched. CDR1 and CDR2 (germline): LNHDA, SQIVND (reference sequence). As DNA, the CDR3 is TGTGCCAGTAGACCAGGGACAGGGAAGGATGAAGCTTTCTTT. Protein product: CASRPGTGKDEAFF.

The CDR3, as DNA: TGTGCCAGCAGCCACGGGACAACCTCTGGCTACACCTTC. The encoded protein is CASSHGTTSGYTF. This chain uses TRBV6-2 or TRBV6-3 with TRBJ1-2; tentatively, D is TRBD1 (6 bases). The germline V and J ends were trimmed by 6 bases and 7 bases, with 15 bases remaining between them. The CDR3 has 13 amino acids. From germline, CDR1 is MNHEY and CDR2 SVGEGT.

The chain uses TRBV5-5 and TRBJ2-7, with 7 bases aligning to TRBD1. CDR3 length: 16 residues. Per germline, CDR1 SGHKS and CDR2 YYEKEE (reference sequence). V shed 4 bases and J 3 bases; nucleotides not matched to a gene: 13. The CDR3 reads CASSRTFGTEGYEQYF. The CDR3 DNA reads as TGTGCCAGCAGCCGTACCTTCGGGACAGAAGGCTACGAGCAGTACTTC. Full variable domain (missing parts from reference TRBV5-5 and TRBJ2-7): DAGVTQSPTHLIKTRGQQVTLRCSPISGHKSVSWYQQVLGQGPQFIFQYYEKEERGRGNFPDRFSARQFPNYSSELNVNALLLGDSALYLCASSRTFGTEGYEQYFGPGTRLTVT.

The CDR3 loop reads CASSPTGGLNTEAFF. The CDR3 nucleotides read TGTGCCAGCAGTCCTACAGGGGGCCTGAACACTGAAGCTTTCTTT. This rearrangement joins TRBV6-5 to TRBJ1-1, with 9 bases that match TRBD1. Germline loops: CDR1 MNHEY, CDR2 SVGAGI. The CDR3 is made up of 15 amino acids. The trim removed 5 bases at V and 0 bases at J, leaving 4 bases unmatched.

The rearrangement uses TRBV7-6 and TRBJ2-5, with 11 bases that match TRBD2. Germline V lookup: CDR1 SGHVS, CDR2 FNYEAQ. V was clipped by 3 bases and J by 5 bases; unmatched bases: 5. The CDR3 has 15 residues. The CDR3 nucleotides read TGTGCCAGCAGCTTGAGACTAGCGGGGATTGAGACCCAGTACTTC. It codes for CASSLRLAGIETQYF.

V is TRBV6-5 and J is TRBJ2-7; the match to TRBD1 covers 10 bases. This CDR3 has 16 residues. Per germline, CDR1 MNHEY and CDR2 SVGAGI. Trimming took 4 bases from V and 2 from J; bases not matched to a gene: 8. In nucleotides, the CDR3 is TGTGCCAGCAGTTTCGCCGGGACAGGGGTTACCTACGAGCAGTACTTC. Its protein is CASSFAGTGVTYEQYF.

The chain couples TRBV28 to TRBJ1-2, with 9 positions matching TRBD1. Germline lookup yields CDR1 MDHEN and CDR2 SYDVKM. V lost 6 bases and J lost 2; bases outside the gene matches: 7. CDR3 length: 15 residues. CDR3: CASRSPGQGNYGYTF. CDR3 nucleotide sequence: TGTGCCAGCAGATCACCCGGACAGGGGAACTATGGCTACACCTTC.

This clone was counted once. CDR3 residues: CASSTGGLNEQFF. The CDR3 nucleotides read TGTGCCAGTAGTACGGGGGGCCTCAATGAGCAGTTCTTC. The chain has TRBV19 and TRBJ2-1; tentative D call: TRBD2 (7 bases). Trimming pared 4 bases from V and 6 bases from J, leaving 10 bases between. The CDR3 extends over 13 amino acids. Germline CDR1 is LNHDA and CDR2 is SQIVND (reference sequence). Together with reference TRBV19 and TRBJ2-1, the CDR3 gives the full variable domain: DGGITQSPKYLFRKEGQNVTLSCEQNLNHDAMYWYRQDPGQGLRLIYYSQIVNDFQKGDIAEGYSVSREKKESFPLTVTSAQKNPTAFYLCASSTGGLNEQFFGPGTRLTVL.

The rearrangement links TRBV6-4 to TRBJ2-4; the D gene is possibly TRBD1 (5 bases). V lost 9 bases and J lost 1, with 16 bases in between. The CDR3 sequence is 15 residues long. Germline V CDR1 and CDR2: MRHNA, SNTAGT. The CDR3: CARGAGKGAKNIQYF. The DNA of the CDR3 is TGTGCCAGAGGCGCAGGGAAGGGGGCCAAAAACATTCAGTACTTC.

This chain joins TRBV11-2 and TRBJ2-3, with a tentative D call TRBD1 (6 bases). Trimming cost V 1 base and J 1 base, with 9 bases left between them. This CDR3 contains 15 residues. Germline values: CDR1 SGHAT, CDR2 FQNNGV. In nucleotides, the CDR3 is TGTGCCAGCAGCTTAGGGACAGACCGCACAGATACGCAGTATTTT. Translating it yields CASSLGTDRTDTQYF. Supplemented by reference TRBV11-2 and TRBJ2-3, the full variable domain reads EAGVAQSPRYKIIEKRQSVAFWCNPISGHATLYWYQQILGQGPKLLIQFQNNGVVDDSQLPKDRFSAERLKGVDSTLKIQPAKLEDSAVYLCASSLGTDRTDTQYFGPGTRLTVL.

V gene TRBV5-1 combines with J gene TRBJ2-5; TRBD1 matches at 7 bases. Germline-derived CDR1 and CDR2 are SGHRS and YFSETQ. The V and J ends lost 2 bases and 1 base, in that order; junction bases with no gene match: 2. The CDR3 loop spans 14 amino acids. CDR3 sequence reads: CASSLQGIQETQYF. The CDR3 nucleotides read TGCGCCAGCAGCTTACAGGGGATCCAAGAGACCCAGTACTTC.

The genes are TRBV18 and TRBJ1-2; D is uncertain. Germline V gives CDR1 KGHSH, CDR2 LQKENI. Trimming stripped 5 bases from V and 7 bases from J, with 20 bases between. CDR3 length: 15 amino acids. CDR3 DNA: TGTGCCAGCTCAGAACGCGGGCAGGCCCGTGGTGGCTACACCTTC. It translates to CASSERGQARGGYTF.

Many counts were recorded for this clone. Other DNA sequences in the same sample also yield this CDR3. J is TRBJ1-1 and V is TRBV5-1, with D unclear. The germline gives CDR1 SGHRS, CDR2 YFSETQ. V lost 0 bases, J lost 1 base, and 4 bases lay in between. This CDR3 has 13 residues. This CDR3 reads CASSLGGNTEAFF. DNA for the CDR3: TGCGCCAGCAGCTTGGGAGGGAACACTGAAGCTTTCTTT.

This chain uses TRBV13 with TRBJ2-6; D is uncertain. The CDR3 has 15 residues. The V gene lost 1 base and the J gene lost 2 bases, with 6 bases spanning the gap. In germline, CDR1 is PRHDT, CDR2 FYEKMQ (reference sequence). CDR3 in DNA: TGTGCCAGCAGCTTAGAGGTTGCTGGGGCCAACGTCCTGACTTTC. Its translation is CASSLEVAGANVLTF.

This rearrangement joins TRBV5-4 to TRBJ2-1; TRBD2 agrees at 9 bases. The CDR3 has 15 amino acids. The V gene's germline CDR1 is SGHNT and CDR2 YYREEE (reference sequence). The V gene end was trimmed by 6 bases and the J gene end by 8 bases; junction bases not matched to a gene: 12. CDR3 amino acids: CASTLAGRKVHEQFF. The DNA for the CDR3 is TGTGCCAGCACCCTAGCGGGGAGGAAGGTCCATGAGCAGTTCTTC.